The 21 T cell receptor beta chains below come from one sample, sequenced in a study of T cell changes during pregnancy in multiple sclerosis. Profiled with immunoSEQ multiplex PCR; TCRdb holds only in-frame clones, not every one. Here the sample spans approximately 87,000 clones, 75% to 95% being singletons. The sequenced sample was CD4+ T cells from peripheral blood mononuclear cells, obtained in the second trimester of pregnancy. The receptors come from a female donor with multiple sclerosis, enrolled in a pregnancy study.

This clone was detected only once. The rearrangement links TRBV4-3 to TRBJ2-7, with TRBD1 as a possible D gene (5 bases). The germline V gene has CDR1 LGHNA and CDR2 YSLEER. This CDR3 comprises 16 residues. V dropped 0 bases and J dropped 0 bases, with 12 bases sitting between them. In nucleotides, the CDR3 is TGCGCCAGCAGCCAAGATGTGACAGACCTCTCCTACGAGCAGTACTTC. It translates to CASSQDVTDLSYEQYF.

V gene TRBV7-9 combines with J gene TRBJ2-5, with 10 bases aligning to TRBD1. This CDR3 has 16 residues. Germline V gene data show CDR1 as SEHNR and CDR2 as FQNEAQ (reference sequence). The trim removed 5 bases at V and 2 bases at J, leaving 8 bases unmatched. In nucleotides, the CDR3 is TGTGCCAGCAGCCCAGGACAGGGGGGCTTACAAGAGACCCAGTACTTC. Residues: CASSPGQGGLQETQYF.

The chain employs TRBV29-1 and TRBJ1-1; the match to TRBD1 covers 9 bases. V shed 6 bases, J shed 3 bases, and the junction held 5 bases outside the gene matches. The CDR3 contains 13 residues. Germline V gives CDR1 SQVTM, CDR2 ANQGSEA. The CDR3 bases are TGCAGCGTCGACCGGGACAGGGACACTGAAGCTTTCTTT. This codes for CSVDRDRDTEAFF.

This rearrangement joins TRBV15 to TRBJ2-1, with TRBD1 matching 11 bases. Germline CDR1 is LNHNV and CDR2 is YYDKDF (reference sequence). This CDR3 spans 16 amino acids. V was clipped by 7 bases and J by 7 bases; unmatched bases: 12. CDR3 nucleotides: TGTGCCACCAAAGCGATGGGACAGGGGGAAGGGAATGAGCAGTTCTTC. This codes for CATKAMGQGEGNEQFF. The full variable domain, in which reference TRBV15 and TRBJ2-1 provide the parts outside the CDR3, is DAMVIQNPRYQVTQFGKPVTLSCSQTLNHNVMYWYQQKSSQAPKLLFHYYDKDFNNEADTPDNFQSRRPNTSFCFLDIRSPGLGDTAMYLCATKAMGQGEGNEQFFGPGTRLTVL.

The chain carries TRBV7-6 and TRBJ2-1, with 7 bases lining up with TRBD2. The CDR3 is 16 amino acids. Germline V gene sequence: CDR1 SGHVS, CDR2 FNYEAQ. J gave up 3 bases and V 4 bases, and 9 bases lay outside the gene matches. CDR3 DNA: TGTGCCAGCAGCTCCCTGGGAAGCGGGGTCTACAATGAGCAGTTCTTC. This encodes CASSSLGSGVYNEQFF.

The V gene is TRBV6-5, the J gene TRBJ2-6, with D perhaps matching TRBD1 (6 bases). The CDR3 totals 15 residues. Germline V gives CDR1 MNHEY, CDR2 SVGAGI. Deletions cut 11 bases from V and 0 bases from J, with 14 bases between. CDR3 loop: CAVQGFYSGANVLTF. The CDR3 DNA reads as TGTGCCGTCCAGGGGTTTTACTCTGGGGCCAACGTCCTGACTTTC.

The V and J genes are TRBV4-1 and TRBJ1-2; 8 nucleotides agree with TRBD1. Germline V gives CDR1 MGHRA, CDR2 YSYEKL. Unmatched junction bases numbered 9, after V lost 3 bases and J lost 6 bases. This CDR3 is built from 15 residues. The CDR3 reads CASSHPDRAVNGYTF. In nucleotides, the CDR3 is TGCGCCAGCAGCCACCCGGACAGGGCTGTTAATGGCTACACCTTC.

This clone has just one count. The chain combines TRBV6-6 with TRBJ1-2; TRBD1 is a possible D gene (6 bases). The CDR3 contains 15 residues. V was shortened by 3 bases and J by 6 bases, with 17 bases between the two germline ends. Germline loops: CDR1 MNHNY, CDR2 SVGAGI (reference sequence). This CDR3 reads CASSYLPPRDNGYTF. As DNA, the CDR3 is TGTGCCAGCAGTTATTTGCCTCCTCGGGACAATGGCTACACCTTC.

The chain employs TRBV5-6 and TRBJ2-7, with 7 bases fitting TRBD2. The germline V gene encodes CDR1 SGHDT and CDR2 YYEEEE. With 1 base clipped from V and 2 bases from J, the junction kept 6 bases outside the gene matches. The length of the CDR3 is 15 residues. The CDR3 DNA reads TGTGCCAGCAGCTTGAGCGGGGCCTCAACCTACGAGCAGTACTTC. It translates to CASSLSGASTYEQYF. Complete variable domain (other parts from reference TRBV5-6 and TRBJ2-7): DAGVTQSPTHLIKTRGQQVTLRCSPKSGHDTVSWYQQALGQGPQFIFQYYEEEERQRGNFPDRFSGHQFPNYSSELNVNALLLGDSALYLCASSLSGASTYEQYFGPGTRLTVT.

The rearrangement links TRBV19 to TRBJ2-1; 11 bases are a match to TRBD2. Germline CDR1 LNHDA, CDR2 SQIVND (reference sequence). The CDR3 is 21 residues long. J was trimmed by 2 bases and V by 1 base; bases with no gene match: 16. The CDR3 reads CASSIGTRNSGGAKPYNEQFF. The CDR3 region has the DNA TGTGCCAGTAGTATAGGGACTAGAAATAGCGGGGGGGCCAAACCCTACAATGAGCAGTTCTTC. Combining the CDR3 with reference TRBV19 and TRBJ2-1 gives the whole variable domain DGGITQSPKYLFRKEGQNVTLSCEQNLNHDAMYWYRQDPGQGLRLIYYSQIVNDFQKGDIAEGYSVSREKKESFPLTVTSAQKNPTAFYLCASSIGTRNSGGAKPYNEQFFGPGTRLTVL.

This rearrangement joins TRBV5-6 to TRBJ2-5, with TRBD2 matching over 7 bases. Germline values: CDR1 SGHDT, CDR2 YYEEEE. The CDR3 contains 15 residues. V trimming: 4 bases; J trimming: 2 bases; junction bases outside the gene matches: 8. Here the CDR3 reads CASSAFGGSQETQYF. As DNA, the CDR3 is TGTGCCAGCAGCGCATTCGGCGGGAGTCAAGAGACCCAGTACTTC.

The chain carries TRBV5-1 and TRBJ2-1, with TRBD2 as a possible D gene (6 bases). This CDR3 has 14 amino acids. The germline V and J ends were trimmed by 4 bases and 4 bases, with 12 bases remaining between them. Germline assignment: CDR1 SGHRS and CDR2 YFSETQ. The CDR3 sequence: CASSQGLGYNEQFF. The DNA of the CDR3 is TGCGCCAGCAGCCAGGGACTGGGATACAATGAGCAGTTCTTC.

The chain joins TRBV27 to TRBJ2-5, with 9 nucleotides matching TRBD2. The germline CDR1 and CDR2 sequences are MNHEY and SMNVEV (reference sequence). The CDR3 runs to 12 residues. DNA for the CDR3: TGTGCGAACTTAGCGGGAGTTGAGACCCAGTACTTC. Protein product: CANLAGVETQYF.

The chain recombines TRBV6-5 with TRBJ2-1; no reliable D call. There are 16 residues in the CDR3. Germline lookup yields CDR1 MNHEY and CDR2 SVGAGI. The germline V and J ends were trimmed by 2 bases and 4 bases, with 15 bases remaining between them. Here the CDR3 DNA reads TGTGCCAGCAGTTACCGCACAGCTATAACATACAATGAGCAGTTCTTC. As protein: CASSYRTAITYNEQFF.

The sample holds a few counts of this clone. The chain carries TRBV15 and TRBJ1-1; weak D call: TRBD1 (6 bases). Looked up from germline, CDR1 is LNHNV and CDR2 is YYDKDF (reference sequence). Trimming took 8 bases from V and 4 from J, leaving 14 bases between them. The length of the CDR3 is 13 residues. The CDR3 sequence is CATAGEIGTEAFF. Written as DNA, the CDR3 is TGTGCCACCGCAGGGGAAATAGGCACTGAAGCTTTCTTT.

The J gene is TRBJ2-7, the V gene TRBV7-2, with 9 bases that match TRBD2. Per the germline V gene, CDR1 is SGHTA and CDR2 is FQGNSA. With 4 bases clipped from V and 0 bases from J, the junction kept 10 bases outside the gene matches. This CDR3 has 17 amino acids. This chain's CDR3 is CASSSAPSGGISYEQYF. The CDR3 region has the DNA TGTGCCAGCAGCTCAGCCCCCAGCGGGGGGATCTCCTACGAGCAGTACTTC.

This rearrangement joins TRBV15 to TRBJ2-1, with D hard to call. Germline V gene data show CDR1 as LNHNV and CDR2 as YYDKDF (reference sequence). V shed 1 base and J shed 10 bases, with 8 bases lying between them. This CDR3 region has 12 residues. This CDR3 reads CATSRAAQEQFF. The CDR3 DNA follows: TGTGCCACCAGCAGAGCAGCGCAGGAGCAGTTCTTC.

This chain connects TRBV18 to TRBJ1-3; D uncertain. V was shortened by 5 bases and J by 0 bases, with 17 bases between the two germline ends. The CDR3 contains 17 residues. CDR1 KGHSH and CDR2 LQKENI come from the germline V gene. The CDR3, as DNA: TGTGCCAGCTCATTGAGCGGTCGTGCCGGCTCTGGAAACACCATATATTTT. This sequence encodes CASSLSGRAGSGNTIYF.

The rearrangement links TRBV6-6 to TRBJ1-6, with D possibly TRBD1 on 5 matching bases. V was cut by 8 bases and J by 8 bases, with 13 bases left in between. Germline CDR1 MNHNY, CDR2 SVGAGI (reference sequence). The CDR3 runs to 13 residues. CDR3 DNA: TGTGCCAGCCACACCCGGGGGGATTCACCCCTCCACTTT. Translated, it gives CASHTRGDSPLHF.

The V gene is TRBV4-1, the J gene TRBJ2-1; 9 nucleotides match TRBD1. Trimming at V came to 0 bases and at J to 14 bases, leaving 8 bases not matched to a gene. There are 14 residues in the CDR3. From germline, CDR1 is MGHRA and CDR2 YSYEKL. The CDR3: CASSQDRDRVPEFF. The CDR3 DNA reads as TGCGCCAGCAGCCAAGATAGGGACAGGGTCCCCGAGTTCTTC.

Written as DNA, the CDR3 is TGTGCCAGCAGCCGACAACCGGTCCTGAGGAACACTGAAGCTTTCTTT. It is translated as CASSRQPVLRNTEAFF. This sequence joins TRBV7-9 and TRBJ1-1; no firm D call. Germline loops: CDR1 SEHNR, CDR2 FQNEAQ (reference sequence). The ends were cut back, 5 bases at V and 1 base at J, with 17 bases in the middle. This CDR3 has 16 residues.